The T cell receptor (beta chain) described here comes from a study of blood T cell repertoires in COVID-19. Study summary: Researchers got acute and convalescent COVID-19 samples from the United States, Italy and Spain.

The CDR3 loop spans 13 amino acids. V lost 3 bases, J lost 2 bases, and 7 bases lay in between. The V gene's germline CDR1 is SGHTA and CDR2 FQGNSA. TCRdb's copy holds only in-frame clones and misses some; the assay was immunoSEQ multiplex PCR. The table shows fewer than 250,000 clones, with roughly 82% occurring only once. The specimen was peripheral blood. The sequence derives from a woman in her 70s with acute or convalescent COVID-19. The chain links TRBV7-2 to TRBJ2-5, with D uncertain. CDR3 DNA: TGTGCCAGCAGCTTTGTCAGGCAAGAGACCCAGTACTTC. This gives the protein CASSFVRQETQYF. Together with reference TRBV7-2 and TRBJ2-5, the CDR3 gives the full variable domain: GAGVSQSPSNKVTEKGKDVELRCDPISGHTALYWYRQSLGQGLEFLIYFQGNSAPDKSGLPSDRFSAERTGGSVSTLTIQRTQQEDSAVYLCASSFVRQETQYFGPGTRLLVL.